This TCR beta chain was sequenced for a study of cytomegalovirus exposure and HLA in healthy donors. General observations from the study: Cytomegalovirus status, reportedly, was diagnosed with high specificity and sensitivity by the classifier. 150 to 200 TCR beta chains were listed as cytomegalovirus-associated. According to a subsequent analysis, TCR clusters identified in the first cohort showed a tendency to co-occur across the 120 or so validation repertoires.

Some clones are missing from TCRdb's copy, which holds only in-frame ones; the method was immunoSEQ multiplex PCR. This sample carries about 130,000 clones, over 90% of them seen once, and the ten largest clones take less than 1.5%. Concerning this clone itself: The antigen is undetermined.

Specimen: PBMCs. This sequence originates from a woman aged 18-30 years in good health and CMV-seronegative.

CDR3 sequence: CASSSGNTGELFF. The CDR3 nucleotides are TGTGCCAGCAGTAGCGGGAACACCGGGGAGCTGTTTTTT. The chain links TRBV6-4 to TRBJ2-2; D is possibly TRBD2 (5 bases). The V end was cut by 5 bases, the J end by 1 base, with 5 bases between. This CDR3 has 13 amino acids. In germline, CDR1 is MRHNA, CDR2 SNTAGT.